The clone carrying this T cell receptor (beta chain) was seen a single time. Trimming pared 4 bases from V and 2 bases from J, leaving 12 bases between. Germline lookup yields CDR1 MNHEY and CDR2 SVGAGI. CDR3 length equals 14 residues. The data were produced by immunoSEQ multiplex PCR, yet TCRdb's version contains in-frame clones alone and is incomplete. The data hold just over 2,000,000 clones, with around 96% observed a single time. Naive CD8 populations comprised CD45RO-negative cells positively selected for CCR7, excluding terminally differentiated effector memory CD45RA+ cells. This sample stems from a study of shared clonotypes between healthy human individuals.

V usage is TRBV6-5 and J usage is TRBJ2-7, with D possibly matching TRBD2 (5 bases). This receptor was obtained from a man younger than 30 in good health. The sequenced material came from naive CD8+ T cells sorted from blood. The CDR3 DNA is TGTGCCAGCAGTTTCTACGCCGGGACCTACGAGCAGTACTTC. The encoded protein is CASSFYAGTYEQYF.